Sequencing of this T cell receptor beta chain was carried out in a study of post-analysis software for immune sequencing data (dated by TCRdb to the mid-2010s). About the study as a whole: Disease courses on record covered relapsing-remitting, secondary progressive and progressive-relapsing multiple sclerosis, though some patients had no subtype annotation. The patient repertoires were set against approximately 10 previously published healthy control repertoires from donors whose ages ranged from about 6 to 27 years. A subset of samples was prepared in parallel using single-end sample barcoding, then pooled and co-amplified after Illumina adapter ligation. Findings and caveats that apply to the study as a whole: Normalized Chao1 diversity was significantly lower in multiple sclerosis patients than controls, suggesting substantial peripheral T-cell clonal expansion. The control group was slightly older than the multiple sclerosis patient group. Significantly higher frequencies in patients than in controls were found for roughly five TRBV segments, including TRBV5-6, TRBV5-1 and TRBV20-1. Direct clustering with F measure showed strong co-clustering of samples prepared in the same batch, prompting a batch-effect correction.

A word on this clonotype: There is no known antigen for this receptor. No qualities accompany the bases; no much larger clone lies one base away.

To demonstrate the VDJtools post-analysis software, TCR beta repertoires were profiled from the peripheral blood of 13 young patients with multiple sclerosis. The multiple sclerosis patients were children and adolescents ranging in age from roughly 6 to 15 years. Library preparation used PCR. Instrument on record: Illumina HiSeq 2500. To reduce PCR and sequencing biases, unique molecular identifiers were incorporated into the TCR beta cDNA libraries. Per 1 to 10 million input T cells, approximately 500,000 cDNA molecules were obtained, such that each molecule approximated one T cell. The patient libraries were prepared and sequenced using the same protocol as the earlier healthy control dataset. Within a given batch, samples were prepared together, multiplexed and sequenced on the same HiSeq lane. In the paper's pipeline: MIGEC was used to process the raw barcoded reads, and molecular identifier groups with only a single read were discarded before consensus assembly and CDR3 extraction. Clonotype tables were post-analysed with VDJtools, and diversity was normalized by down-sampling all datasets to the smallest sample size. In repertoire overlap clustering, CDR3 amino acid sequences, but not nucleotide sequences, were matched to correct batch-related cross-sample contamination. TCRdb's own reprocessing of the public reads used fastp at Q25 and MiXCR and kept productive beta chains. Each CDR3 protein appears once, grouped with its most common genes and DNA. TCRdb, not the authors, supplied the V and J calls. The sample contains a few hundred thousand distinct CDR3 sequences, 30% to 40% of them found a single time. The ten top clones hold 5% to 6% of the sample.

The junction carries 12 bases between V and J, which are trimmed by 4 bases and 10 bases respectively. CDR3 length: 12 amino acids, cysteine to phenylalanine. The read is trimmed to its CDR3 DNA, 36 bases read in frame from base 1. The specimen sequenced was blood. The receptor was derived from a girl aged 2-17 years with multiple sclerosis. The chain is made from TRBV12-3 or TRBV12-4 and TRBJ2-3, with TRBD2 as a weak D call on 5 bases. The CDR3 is CASSSRADAQYF. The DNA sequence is TGTGCCAGCAGTTCGAGAGCGGATGCGCAGTATTTT.